This TCR beta chain originates from a study of blood T cell repertoires in COVID-19. Background on the study: Whether acute or convalescent, the COVID-19 samples came from the United States, Italy and Spain. T cells, B-cell-depleted T cells, or PBMCs provided the cDNA or gDNA that served as material.

Per the original methods: Cell counts per sample came from amplifying reference gene primers. Assay used: immunoSEQ multiplex PCR; TCRdb lists only in-frame clones, some missing. From that table come the V and J calls and clone size; the DNA was used to work out D and trimming. In the table there are just under 65,000 clones, about three quarters of which are singletons. Germline loops: CDR1 MDHEN, CDR2 SYDVKM. V lost 4 bases, J lost 5 bases, and 13 bases stayed unmatched. This CDR3 comprises 16 residues. The sample consisted of peripheral blood. This chain links TRBV28 with TRBJ2-7; 8 bases agree with TRBD2. The sequence derives from a woman of 80 years or more with acute or convalescent COVID-19. CDR3 DNA sequence: TGTGCCAGCAGTTGGCCTCTAGCGGGCCAACGAAACGAGCAGTACTTC. It encodes CASSWPLAGQRNEQYF.